A single sample is the source of the 23 T cell receptor beta chains below, sequenced in a study of blood T cell repertoires in COVID-19. Generated by immunoSEQ multiplex PCR, the TCRdb table keeps only in-frame clones and is missing some. The sample yields about 310,000 clones, roughly 90% seen once. The sequenced material came from peripheral blood. The receptor set was obtained from a woman in her 30s with COVID-19, enrolled during active disease.

The V and J genes are TRBV18 and TRBJ2-5; a weak D match, TRBD1 (6 bases). CDR3 length: 16 amino acids. CDR1 and CDR2 (germline): KGHSH, LQKENI. The V end lost 3 bases, the J end lost 2 bases, and 16 bases lay between the germline ends. The CDR3 DNA is TGTGCCAGCTCACCCCACTCGGGACAAAGACAAGAGACCCAGTACTTC. This gives the protein CASSPHSGQRQETQYF.

DNA of the CDR3: TGTGCCAGCAGTGAGGGCAGGGGGCTGAGGAACACTGAAGCTTTCTTT. This encodes CASSEGRGLRNTEAFF. The chain couples TRBV6-1 to TRBJ1-1, with 8 bases matching TRBD1. The CDR3 sequence is 16 residues long. The germline V gene has CDR1 MNHNS and CDR2 SASEGT. Losses at the gene ends were 3 bases for V and 1 base for J; bases not matched to a gene: 7.

Only one count was recorded for this clone. V gene TRBV29-1 combines with J gene TRBJ2-5; 9 bases match TRBD2. The CDR3 loop spans 14 amino acids. Germline trimming cut 7 bases from V and 1 base from J; bases unmatched to any gene: 7. Germline CDR1 and CDR2: SQVTM and ANQGSEA. The CDR3 DNA reads TGCAGCGCCAGCCCGACTAGCGGCCAAGAGACCCAGTACTTC. Translating gives CSASPTSGQETQYF.

The rearrangement uses TRBV28 and TRBJ1-4, with no clear D. V lost 7 bases and J lost 8, with 20 bases in between. CDR1 and CDR2 from the germline V gene are MDHEN and SYDVKM. The CDR3 runs to 15 residues. This CDR3 is CASNLGGSRGEKLFF. The CDR3 coding sequence is TGTGCCAGCAACTTAGGCGGATCTAGAGGGGAAAAACTGTTTTTT.

This chain connects TRBV19 to TRBJ1-5; 7 bases fit TRBD1. Germline V gene sequence: CDR1 LNHDA, CDR2 SQIVND (reference sequence). The junction had 7 bases not matched to a gene; V was cut back by 6 bases and J by 5 bases. This CDR3 comprises 14 residues. In DNA, the CDR3 is TGTGCCAGTAGGCCTCCAGGGGGTCATCAGCCCCAGCATTTT. Protein sequence: CASRPPGGHQPQHF.

The rearrangement joins TRBV5-1 to TRBJ2-3, with TRBD1 matching 7 bases. The germline V gene encodes CDR1 SGHRS and CDR2 YFSETQ. Trimming removed 2 bases from V and 2 bases from J; junction bases left unmatched: 8. CDR3 length: 16 amino acids. In DNA, the CDR3 is TGCGCCAGCAGCTTTGTCCGGGACAGCTCCACAGATACGCAGTATTTT. As protein: CASSFVRDSSTDTQYF.

The genes are TRBV7-2 and TRBJ2-2, with TRBD2 matching over 12 bases. Germline V gene sequence: CDR1 SGHTA, CDR2 FQGNSA. Trimming at V came to 5 bases and at J to 4 bases, leaving 2 bases not matched to a gene. The CDR3 consists of 15 residues. The CDR3: CASSASGRGTGELFF. DNA for the CDR3: TGTGCCAGCAGCGCTAGCGGGAGGGGCACCGGGGAGCTGTTTTTT.

The rearrangement links TRBV24-1 to TRBJ1-5; no reliable D call. Germline V gives CDR1 KGHDR, CDR2 SFDVKD. The CDR3 extends over 13 amino acids. The V end lost 3 bases, the J end lost 4 bases, and 6 bases lay between the germline ends. CDR3 region: CATSDRLNQPQHF. The CDR3, as DNA: TGTGCCACCAGTGATCGCCTAAATCAGCCCCAGCATTTT.

CDR3 amino acids: CSVQGARTEAFF. In DNA, the CDR3 is TGCAGCGTTCAGGGGGCTAGAACTGAAGCTTTCTTT. The chain carries TRBV29-1 and TRBJ1-1; 8 bases are a match to TRBD1. From germline, CDR1 is SQVTM and CDR2 ANQGSEA. Losses at the gene ends were 5 bases for V and 5 bases for J; bases not matched to a gene: 4. The CDR3 is 12 residues long.

This sequence joins TRBV29-1 and TRBJ1-1; D is undetermined. V shed 3 bases and J shed 1 base, with 3 bases lying between them. Germline assignment: CDR1 SQVTM and CDR2 ANQGSEA. The CDR3 runs 11 residues. The CDR3 loop is CSVDQNTEAFF. Written as DNA, the CDR3 is TGCAGCGTTGACCAGAACACTGAAGCTTTCTTT. Combining the CDR3 with reference TRBV29-1 and TRBJ1-1 gives the whole variable domain SAVISQKPSRDICQRGTSLTIQCQVDSQVTMMFWYRQQPGQSLTLIATANQGSEATYESGFVIDKFPISRPNLTFSTLTVSNMSPEDSSIYLCSVDQNTEAFFGQGTRLTVV.

This chain joins TRBV24-1 and TRBJ2-3, with 9 bases that match TRBD2. Germline V gives CDR1 KGHDR, CDR2 SFDVKD. This CDR3 has 16 amino acids. J gave up 2 bases and V 4 bases, and 6 bases lay outside the gene matches. The CDR3 loop is CATSDLTSGNTDTQYF. The DNA for the CDR3 is TGTGCCACCAGTGACTTGACTAGCGGCAACACAGATACGCAGTATTTT.

This clone has only a few counts. V is TRBV12-1 and J is TRBJ2-6; the DNA was not compared with TRBD1, the D call given in the table. TRBV12-1 is reported as a pseudogene. The CDR3 consists of 18 residues. The DNA for the CDR3 is TGTGCCAGCAGCTCCTACAGGGGGGAAGTGCCCGGGGCCAACGTCCTGACTTTC. It yields the protein CASSSYRGEVPGANVLTF.

The chain is built from TRBV5-6 and TRBJ2-2; 9 bases agree with TRBD2. V dropped 2 bases and J dropped 2; count of bases not matched to a gene: 4. The CDR3 covers 16 residues. Germline V gene lookup returns CDR1 SGHDT and CDR2 YYEEEE. CDR3 sequence (DNA): TGTGCCAGCAGCTTAGGGCTAGCGGGAAACACCGGGGAGCTGTTTTTT. The encoded protein is CASSLGLAGNTGELFF.

The chain is built from TRBV5-1 and TRBJ2-1; possible D gene TRBD2, 5 bases. Trimming took off 0 bases at V and 8 bases at J, with 12 bases between the two ends. There are 14 residues in the CDR3. Germline V gene sequence: CDR1 SGHRS, CDR2 YFSETQ. The CDR3 nucleotides are TGCGCCAGCAGCTTGGTTCTACCCGGGGATGAGCAGTTCTTC. The encoded protein is CASSLVLPGDEQFF. Using reference TRBV5-1 and TRBJ2-1 for the parts outside the CDR3, the full variable domain is KAGVTQTPRYLIKTRGQQVTLSCSPISGHRSVSWYQQTPGQGLQFLFEYFSETQRNKGNFPGRFSGRQFSNSRSEMNVSTLELGDSALYLCASSLVLPGDEQFFGPGTRLTVL.

This sequence joins TRBV29-1 and TRBJ1-1; 9 nucleotides agree with TRBD1. The CDR3 spans 13 residues. The germline gives CDR1 SQVTM, CDR2 ANQGSEA. J gave up 0 bases and V 6 bases, and 2 bases lay outside the gene matches. DNA of the CDR3: TGCAGCGTACAGGGGGCGATGAACACTGAAGCTTTCTTT. The encoded protein is CSVQGAMNTEAFF.

The gene calls are TRBV30 and TRBJ2-1; 9 bases match TRBD2. This CDR3 has 12 amino acids. Germline loops: CDR1 GTSNPN, CDR2 SVGIG (reference sequence). V lost 2 bases and J lost 15; bases outside the gene matches: 8. CDR3 sequence: CAWSLLAGWLFF. For the CDR3, the DNA is TGTGCCTGGAGTCTTCTAGCGGGATGGCTGTTCTTC. Filled out from reference TRBV30 and TRBJ2-1, the complete variable domain reads SQTIHQWPATLVQPVGSPLSLECTVEGTSNPNLYWYRQAAGRGLQLLFYSVGIGQISSEVPQNLSASRPQDRQFILSSKKLLLSDSGFYLCAWSLLAGWLFFGPGTRLTVL.

The chain combines TRBV30 with TRBJ2-3; D perhaps matches TRBD1 (6 bases). Trimming pared 7 bases from V and 2 bases from J, leaving 13 bases between. Germline-derived CDR1 and CDR2 are GTSNPN and SVGIG (reference sequence). The CDR3 runs to 13 residues. CDR3 nucleotide sequence: TGTGCCTTCCACAGGGACCCCACAGATACGCAGTATTTT. As protein: CAFHRDPTDTQYF.

V usage is TRBV5-6 and J usage is TRBJ1-4, with 8 bases identical to TRBD1. CDR1 and CDR2 (germline): SGHDT, YYEEEE. Unmatched junction bases numbered 6, after V lost 0 bases and J lost 5 bases. CDR3 size: 16 residues. CDR3 loop: CASSLGQGTKNEKLFF. CDR3 nucleotide sequence: TGTGCCAGCAGCTTGGGACAGGGGACGAAAAATGAAAAACTGTTTTTT. Filled out from reference TRBV5-6 and TRBJ1-4, the complete variable domain reads DAGVTQSPTHLIKTRGQQVTLRCSPKSGHDTVSWYQQALGQGPQFIFQYYEEEERQRGNFPDRFSGHQFPNYSSELNVNALLLGDSALYLCASSLGQGTKNEKLFFGSGTQLSVL.

V and J are TRBV7-6 and TRBJ1-1; 7 nucleotides agree with TRBD1. Germline V gene lookup returns CDR1 SGHVS and CDR2 FNYEAQ. V was clipped by 5 bases and J by 5 bases; unmatched bases: 5. The length of the CDR3 is 13 residues. The CDR3 is CASSMTGYTEAFF. The CDR3 DNA is TGTGCCAGCAGCATGACAGGGTATACTGAAGCTTTCTTT.

J is TRBJ2-3 and V is TRBV11-2, with D perhaps matching TRBD1 (5 bases). The germline V gene has CDR1 SGHAT and CDR2 FQNNGV. The CDR3 consists of 15 residues. Trimming pared 5 bases from V and 4 bases from J, leaving 16 bases between. Here the CDR3 DNA reads TGTGCCAGCAGCCCCCACCCCGAAGGGGCAGATACGCAGTATTTT. Translated: CASSPHPEGADTQYF.

This chain uses TRBV27 with TRBJ2-7; TRBD1 matches 7 bases. The germline V gene has CDR1 MNHEY and CDR2 SMNVEV (reference sequence). The ends lost 4 bases at V and 1 base at J; junction bases unmatched: 7. There are 15 residues in the CDR3. In nucleotides, the CDR3 is TGTGCCAGCAGTTCTTCACAGGGGTGGTCCTACGAGCAGTACTTC. It specifies CASSSSQGWSYEQYF.

This CDR3 reads CASSPGTGFYEQYF. For the CDR3, the DNA is TGTGCCAGTAGCCCCGGGACAGGGTTCTACGAGCAGTACTTC. The chain recombines TRBV19 with TRBJ2-7, with 9 positions matching TRBD1. Trimming cost V 6 bases and J 3 bases; bases outside gene matches: 6. The CDR3 length is 14 residues. Germline CDR1 reads LNHDA; CDR2 reads SQIVND (reference sequence).

Concerning this clone: At one end, the junction sequence differs from germline, possibly due to a read error. This chain connects TRBV6-1 to TRBJ1-2; D is perhaps TRBD1 (6 bases). CDR1 is MNHNS and CDR2 is SASEGT in the germline V gene. The CDR3 sequence is 16 residues long. The CDR3 DNA follows: TGTGCCCGCAGTGACGGGGTGGGGGGGGCGGGCTATGGCTACACCTTC. This codes for CARSDGVGGAGYGYTF.